These T cell receptor beta chains were read from a single sample in a study of blood T cell repertoires in COVID-19. Repertoires were generated with immunoSEQ multiplex PCR, while TCRdb's copy carries only in-frame clones and drops some. Of 230,000 or so clones in the sample, around 88% were seen once. Sequenced sample: peripheral blood. All receptors come from a man aged 40-55 years with active or convalescent COVID-19. The CDR3 runs from the conserved cysteine through the conserved F or W. The order of the fields is V gene, J gene, clone size, D gene, CDR3 protein, CDR3 DNA. The D gene is left open where the match is weak. Some rows mark clone size as missing; the rest say once, few, many or name a class of expanded clone.

>TRBV6-6|TRBJ1-1|.|.
CASSRDFNQLEAFF
TGTGCCAGCAGTCGGGACTTCAACCAACTAGAAGCTTTCTTT
>TRBV30|TRBJ1-5|few|TRBD1
CAWSNRGREPQHF
TGTGCCTGGAGTAACAGGGGAAGGGAGCCCCAGCATTTT
>TRBV19|TRBJ1-2|.|.
CASQEDSSRSYGYTF
TGTGCCAGTCAAGAAGACAGTTCCAGGAGCTATGGCTACACCTTC
>TRBV24-1|TRBJ2-1|.|TRBD1
CATSGTGGGNEQFF
TGTGCCACCAGTGGGACAGGGGGGGGAAATGAGCAGTTCTTC
>TRBV7-8|TRBJ1-2|once|.
CASSTHVRTEDYGYTF
TGTGCCAGCAGCACTCACGTCCGAACAGAAGACTATGGCTACACCTTC
>TRBV7-8|TRBJ1-1|.|.
CASSLDRGRVAFF
TGTGCCAGCAGCTTAGATCGGGGAAGGGTAGCTTTCTTT
>TRBV6-2/TRBV6-3|TRBJ2-1|.|TRBD1
CASSRAGGVDNEQFF
TGTGCCAGCAGCCGAGCAGGGGGCGTCGACAATGAGCAGTTCTTC
>TRBV4-1|TRBJ2-1|.|.
CASSQGIRQGAGNEQFF
TGCGCCAGCAGCCAAGGGATCCGGCAAGGGGCGGGGAATGAGCAGTTCTTC
>TRBV7-9|TRBJ1-3|once|.
CASSPIQFVGNTIYF
TGTGCCAGCAGCCCAATACAGTTCGTTGGAAACACCATATATTTT
>TRBV19|TRBJ1-6|few|.
CASSSPIIHPLHF
TGTGCCAGTAGTTCACCTATAATTCACCCCCTCCACTTT
>TRBV5-1|TRBJ2-5|.|.
CASSFLGGAGAFQETQYF
TGCGCCAGCAGCTTTTTGGGCGGGGCGGGGGCCTTCCAAGAGACCCAGTACTTC
>TRBV18|TRBJ2-7|.|TRBD2
CASSPASGGAYEQYF
TGTGCCAGCTCACCAGCTAGCGGGGGGGCCTACGAGCAGTACTTC
>TRBV5-1|TRBJ2-5|.|.
CASSLGATKETQYF
TGCGCCAGCAGCTTGGGGGCAACCAAAGAGACCCAGTACTTC
>TRBV27|TRBJ1-2|.|TRBD1
CASRGDRAFGGYTF
TGTGCCAGCAGAGGTGACAGGGCGTTCGGGGGCTACACCTTC
>TRBV6-5|TRBJ2-2|.|.
CASSYSGEFDGELFF
TGTGCCAGCAGTTACTCAGGGGAATTCGACGGGGAGCTGTTTTTT
>TRBV3-1/TRBV3-2|TRBJ2-7|.|TRBD2
CASSQDSAGGYEQYF
TGTGCCAGCAGCCAAGACAGTGCGGGAGGCTACGAGCAGTACTTC
>TRBV5-1|TRBJ2-7|.|.
CASSLGLYRWEQYF
TGCGCCAGCAGCTTGGGACTATACCGGTGGGAGCAGTACTTC
>TRBV4-3|TRBJ1-1|few|.
CASSQVQGGTRTENTEAFF
TGCGCCAGCAGCCAAGTGCAAGGGGGTACTCGGACCGAGAACACTGAAGCTTTCTTT
>TRBV7-2|TRBJ1-1|.|.
CASSFPGGAEAFF
TGTGCCAGCAGCTTCCCCGGGGGGGCTGAAGCTTTCTTT
>TRBV12-3/TRBV12-4|TRBJ1-1|.|.
CASGGGYRAFF
TGTGCCAGCGGGGGGGGTTATAGAGCTTTCTTT
>TRBV25-1|TRBJ1-2|.|TRBD1
CASGGQGSSGYTF
TGTGCCAGCGGAGGACAGGGCTCGTCTGGCTACACCTTC
>TRBV5-1|TRBJ2-3|.|TRBD1
CASRAGQGAADTQYF
TGCGCCAGCAGAGCAGGACAGGGCGCAGCAGATACGCAGTATTTT
>TRBV15|TRBJ2-7|.|TRBD1
CATGDRRSYEQYF
TGTGCCACCGGGGACAGGCGCTCCTACGAGCAGTACTTC
>TRBV5-6|TRBJ1-4|few|.
CASRRINEKLFF
TGTGCCAGCAGGCGGATTAATGAAAAACTGTTTTTT
>TRBV6-2/TRBV6-3|TRBJ2-1|.|TRBD1
CASSFGSTGTGAYNEQFF
TGTGCCAGCAGTTTCGGGTCTACCGGGACAGGGGCGTACAATGAGCAGTTCTTC
>TRBV30|TRBJ1-2|few|.
CAWRTTRGYTF
TGTGCCTGGAGGACAACCCGGGGCTACACCTTC
>TRBV21-1|TRBJ2-7|few|.
CASSNSSGRSHEQYF
TGTGCCAGCAGCAATTCTAGCGGGAGAAGCCACGAGCAGTACTTC
>TRBV19|TRBJ1-2|.|TRBD1
CASSSTGVYGYTF
TGTGCCAGTAGTTCTACAGGGGTCTATGGCTACACCTTC
>TRBV19|TRBJ2-1|.|.
CASTAGGDYNEQFF
TGTGCCAGTACAGCAGGCGGGGATTACAATGAGCAGTTCTTC
>TRBV3-1/TRBV3-2|TRBJ2-6|.|TRBD2
CASSQGTSGIGGANVLTF
TGTGCCAGCAGCCAGGGGACTAGCGGGATAGGTGGGGCCAACGTCCTGACTTTC
>TRBV7-3|TRBJ2-1|.|.
CASSPRLRDYNEQFF
TGTGCCAGCAGCCCCCGACTGAGGGACTACAATGAGCAGTTCTTC
>TRBV3-1/TRBV3-2|TRBJ2-7|.|.
CASSQDRYEQYF
TGTGCCAGCAGCCAAGATCGCTACGAGCAGTACTTC
>TRBV6-2/TRBV6-3|TRBJ2-7|once|TRBD2
CASSRGGPYEQYF
TGTGCCAGCAGCCGCGGGGGACCCTACGAGCAGTACTTC
>TRBV18|TRBJ1-2|.|.
CASSPGEGRSYTF
TGTGCCAGCTCACCAGGCGAGGGGAGGAGCTACACCTTC
>TRBV5-6|TRBJ2-3|once|.
CASSLAPALTSTDTQYF
TGTGCCAGCAGCTTGGCTCCTGCCCTAACTAGCACAGATACGCAGTATTTT
>TRBV6-5|TRBJ2-7|.|.
CASSTRQALSYEQYF
TGTGCCAGCAGTACTAGACAGGCGCTCTCCTACGAGCAGTACTTC
>TRBV7-7|TRBJ2-3|.|.
CASSLVPPGSGRDTQYF
TGTGCTAGCAGCTTAGTCCCCCCGGGATCAGGAAGGGATACGCAGTATTTT